This T cell receptor beta chain was retrieved from a study of blood T cell repertoires in COVID-19 (dated by TCRdb to 2020 to 2022). Turning to the overall study: Samples from collaborators originated in the United States, Italy and Spain and spanned both the acute and convalescent phases of COVID-19. Samples came from the ongoing ImmuneRACE study (first 160 participants) plus 1,254 subjects from 6 global collaborators. Nearly every sample came with metadata listing a de-identified subject ID, COVID-19 status, age in years and sex. Where available, HLA class I and class II types were obtained from metadata supplied by the sample provider rather than from assay-based typing. Subjects who had been exposed to COVID-19, were actively infected with it, or had recovered from it provided the deeply sampled blood TCRbeta repertoires that made up the dataset. The prospective study material was composed of cDNA or gDNA derived from T cells, B-cell-depleted T cells, or PBMCs. The repertoires were made available in a free public database intended to serve as a resource for research on the immune response to SARS-CoV-2. Summary of the overall study and its limitations: The amount of clinical and demographic metadata varied by source and participant and was provided uncurated.

Collaborating institutions collected whole blood in K2EDTA tubes following their own protocols. For TCRbeta analysis, collaborators shipped samples as frozen whole blood, isolated PBMCs, or DNA extracted from either of those sample types. Reading the germline V gene gives CDR1 SGHTS and CDR2 YDEGEE. The CDR3, cysteine through phenylalanine, is 14 amino acids long. Only the CDR3 DNA stays, 42 bases, in frame from base 1. V drops 3 bases and J drops 4 bases, leaving 10 bases in between. This clone was found once. It lacks a known antigen. Base qualities are not provided; no much larger clone lies one nucleotide away. TCRbeta CDR3 regions were amplified from genomic DNA using the immunoSEQ Assay, a bias-controlled multiplex PCR. As for the original processing: The number of nucleated cells in each sample was estimated by amplification of reference gene primers within the assay. Sequence reads were collapsed and filtered to measure the absolute abundance of every unique TCRbeta CDR3 rearrangement. For each sample, productive Simpson clonality was calculated as the square root of Simpson's diversity index over productive rearrangements. Imported from immuneACCESS, the table was reduced by TCRdb to in-frame sequences with V and J called. These copies leave out some clones; in studies compared against another copy, an unresolved V gene accounts for under half, and the cause of the remainder is not known. D and trimming come from the DNA, and the V and J calls and clone size come from that table. This sample gives 230,000 or so clones in total; about four fifths of them show up just once. The ten largest clones represent roughly 7.8% of the sample.

The clonotype originates from a middle-aged man with active or convalescent COVID-19. Recombination linked TRBV5-8 to TRBJ1-4; the best D guess is TRBD1, with 5 bases matching. The sequencing sample was made of peripheral blood. The CDR3 is CASSSDNLNEKLFF. The DNA sequence is given as TGTGCCAGCAGCTCGGACAACCTTAATGAAAAACTGTTTTTT.